This T cell receptor beta chain stems from a study of CD8+ T cells in alopecia areata. Notes on the study in general: Scalp sample data also include resident alphabeta T cells from normal skin.

Comments on this clone: Its antigen is unknown.

Extraction of RNA preceded its reverse transcription into cDNA, which served as the sequencing template. Assay: immunoSEQ multiplex PCR; the TCRdb copy retains only in-frame clones and omits some. In the table there are 120,000 or so clones, 40% to 55% of which are singletons. The sequence came from a human donor with alopecia areata. The sequencing input was NKG2D-low CD8+ T cells sorted from blood.

CDR3 sequence (DNA): TGTGCCAGCAGCCTACGACGTGGGCTCCAAGAGACCCAGTACTTC. This sequence encodes CASSLRRGLQETQYF. The chain uses TRBV14 and TRBJ2-5; no definite D call. Trimming shortened V by 4 bases and J by 1 base, and 13 bases separated the two germline ends. Germline V gene lookup returns CDR1 SGHDN and CDR2 FVKESK. The CDR3 runs to 15 residues.